One sample yielded the 22 T cell receptor beta chains listed below, sequenced in a study of blood T cells in healthy people across ages. A J-beta primer mix and a sample-barcoded 5' primer were used in a second PCR of about 7 to 11 cycles. TCRdb re-analysed the 5' RACE reads in MiXCR, keeping a single row per CDR3 protein. The sample yields about 650,000 distinct CDR3 sequences, approximately 52% seen once. Material: blood. These receptors were obtained from a woman older than 75 in good health.

The genes are TRBV12-3 or TRBV12-4 and TRBJ2-3; the D gene could be TRBD1 or TRBD2 (5 bases each). V lost 4 bases and J 2 bases, leaving 10 bases between the germline ends. CDR3 length: 14 amino acids. The CDR3 protein is CASSYNGATDTQYF. The CDR3 bases are TGTGCCAGCAGTTATAACGGGGCCACAGATACGCAGTATTTT.

V gene TRBV7-9 combines with J gene TRBJ1-1; tentative D call: TRBD1 (5 bases). Between the trimmed V and J ends, which lost 5 bases and 7 bases, there was a span of 20 bases. The CDR3 loop spans 15 amino acids. Germline CDR1 SEHNR, CDR2 FQNEAQ (reference sequence). Here the CDR3 DNA reads TGTGCCAGCAGCACACTGAGGGCAGGGCCTGTTGAAGCTTTCTTT. It encodes CASSTLRAGPVEAFF. Supplemented by reference TRBV7-9 and TRBJ1-1, the full variable domain reads DTGVSQNPRHKITKRGQNVTFRCDPISEHNRLYWYRQTLGQGPEFLTYFQNEAQLEKSRLLSDRFSAERPKGSFSTLEIQRTEQGDSAMYLCASSTLRAGPVEAFFGQGTRLTVV.

On this clonotype: This may be a read error, as it is one base from a much larger clone. This chain joins TRBV12-3 or TRBV12-4 and TRBJ2-7, with a weak D call TRBD1 (6 bases). This CDR3 spans 13 amino acids. DNA of the CDR3: TGTGTCAGCAGTAGAACAGGGTCGGGCGAGCAGTACTTC. The encoded protein is CVSSRTGSGEQYF.

This clonotype was seen many times. The V and J genes are TRBV12-3 or TRBV12-4 and TRBJ2-7; a possible D gene is TRBD2 (6 bases). This CDR3 has 11 amino acids. Deletions cut 7 bases from V and 7 bases from J, with 11 bases between. Here the CDR3 reads CASTLGGEQYF. In DNA, the CDR3 is TGTGCCAGCACCCTGGGGGGTGAGCAGTACTTC.

This chain joins TRBV4-1 and TRBJ2-7; D remains unclear. V was shortened by 0 bases and J by 5 bases, with 5 bases between the two germline ends. Germline lookup yields CDR1 MGHRA and CDR2 YSYEKL. The CDR3 is made up of 12 amino acids. CDR3 nucleotide sequence: TGCGCCAGCAGCCAAGAATGGGACGAGCAGTACTTC. This encodes CASSQEWDEQYF.

The chain recombines TRBV3-1 with TRBJ2-7; TRBD1 agrees at 9 bases. This CDR3 spans 14 amino acids. The junction had 3 bases not matched to a gene; V was cut back by 1 base and J by 5 bases. Germline loops: CDR1 LGHDT, CDR2 YNNKEL (reference sequence). The CDR3 loop reads CASSQGGTGNEQYF. DNA for the CDR3: TGTGCCAGCAGCCAAGGCGGGACAGGGAACGAGCAGTACTTC.

The chain combines TRBV20-1 with TRBJ2-4; tentative D call: TRBD1 (5 bases). The germline CDR1 and CDR2 sequences are DFQATT and SNEGSKA (reference sequence). There are 12 residues in the CDR3. V lost 3 bases and J 7 bases, leaving 10 bases between the germline ends. The CDR3, as DNA: TGCAGTGCTAGTGAGCCAGGGAACATTCAGTACTTC. Translating gives CSASEPGNIQYF.

This clonotype was observed many times. The chain carries TRBV6-6 and TRBJ1-1; no definite D call. CDR3 length: 14 residues. Germline CDR1 is MNHNY and CDR2 is SVGAGI (reference sequence). Trimming removed 8 bases at V and 1 base at J, with 14 bases between. The CDR3 is CASQVPQANTEAFF. CDR3 DNA sequence: TGTGCCAGCCAGGTCCCCCAGGCGAACACTGAAGCTTTCTTT.

In regard to this clonotype: Since a much larger clone is just one base distant, this may be a read error. The rearrangement uses TRBV20-1 and TRBJ1-4; D possibly corresponds to TRBD1 (5 bases). Germline loops: CDR1 DFQATT, CDR2 SNEGSKA (reference sequence). This CDR3 is 17 amino acids long. This CDR3 reads CSARGGSRGVRREKLFF. CDR3 coding DNA: TGCAGTGCAAGAGGAGGGTCAAGGGGCGTAAGGCGGGAAAAACTGTTTTTT.

This clonotype was seen repeatedly, ten times or more. The chain is built from TRBV28 and TRBJ1-2, with unresolved D. Germline CDR1 reads MDHEN; CDR2 reads SYDVKM. This CDR3 contains 13 residues. Trimming left V 5 bases short and J 6 bases short, with 13 bases between. This chain's CDR3 is CASSPLGWHGYTF. CDR3 in DNA: TGTGCCAGCAGTCCCCTGGGGTGGCATGGCTACACCTTC.

The rearrangement joins TRBV27 to TRBJ2-7; possibly TRBD1 for D (7 bases). This CDR3 comprises 15 residues. Germline V gene lookup returns CDR1 MNHEY and CDR2 SMNVEV (reference sequence). Trimming shortened V by 8 bases and J by 3 bases, and 20 bases separated the two germline ends. CDR3 residues: CASPTPGGNYYEQYF. In nucleotides, the CDR3 is TGTGCCAGCCCAACGCCAGGGGGGAATTACTACGAGCAGTACTTC.

This chain connects TRBV7-9 to TRBJ2-2, with unresolved D. Germline V lookup: CDR1 SEHNR, CDR2 FQNEAQ (reference sequence). Between the trimmed V and J ends, which lost 1 base and 4 bases, there was a span of 10 bases. This CDR3 has 15 amino acids. In DNA, the CDR3 is TGTGCCAGCAGCTTAGACGTTTGGGTCACCGGGGAGCTGTTTTTT. Amino acid sequence: CASSLDVWVTGELFF. Looking up the rest from reference TRBV7-9 and TRBJ2-2 gives the full variable domain: DTGVSQNPRHKITKRGQNVTFRCDPISEHNRLYWYRQTLGQGPEFLTYFQNEAQLEKSRLLSDRFSAERPKGSFSTLEIQRTEQGDSAMYLCASSLDVWVTGELFFGEGSRLTVL.

This chain connects TRBV7-8 to TRBJ2-1; 10 bases are shared with TRBD1. The CDR3 runs to 14 residues. V was clipped by 3 bases and J by 8 bases; unmatched bases: 4. Germline V gene sequence: CDR1 SGHVS, CDR2 FQNEAQ. This CDR3 is CASSFGGTGDEQFF. In DNA, the CDR3 is TGTGCCAGCAGCTTCGGAGGGACAGGGGATGAGCAGTTCTTC.

The V call is TRBV20-1, the J call TRBJ2-5, with a possible D match to TRBD2 (5 bases). There are 13 residues in the CDR3. Germline CDR1 reads DFQATT; CDR2 reads SNEGSKA (reference sequence). V was pared by 5 bases and J by 7 bases, with 17 bases between. Here the CDR3 reads CSAERASLTTQYF. The CDR3 DNA sequence: TGCAGTGCTGAGAGGGCAAGTTTGACGACCCAGTACTTC.

This clonotype was counted many times. The chain has TRBV12-3 or TRBV12-4 and TRBJ1-6; D might be TRBD1 (6 bases). V lost 4 bases and J 8 bases, leaving 12 bases between the germline ends. The CDR3 has 14 residues. CDR3 in DNA: TGTGCCAGCAGTTCCCGACAGGTCTATTCACCCCTCCACTTT. This gives the protein CASSSRQVYSPLHF.

The chain couples TRBV2 to TRBJ2-5; tentative D call: TRBD2 (5 bases). The germline V gene encodes CDR1 SNHLY and CDR2 FYNNEI. This CDR3 comprises 14 residues. V was pared by 5 bases and J by 2 bases, with 12 bases between. CDR3 loop: CASSPDWAQETQYF. DNA of the CDR3: TGTGCCAGCAGTCCGGACTGGGCTCAAGAGACCCAGTACTTC.

Notes on this clonotype: This could be a read error, since a much larger clone is one nucleotide away. The rearrangement joins TRBV24-1 to TRBJ2-5; D remains ambiguous. The germline V gene encodes CDR1 KGHDR and CDR2 SFDVKD. Trimming stripped 5 bases from V and 7 bases from J, with 13 bases between. There are 13 residues in the CDR3. DNA of the CDR3: TGTGCCACCAGTGGCCCCTCTAGGGCGACCCAGTACTTC. Translated, it gives CATSGPSRATQYF.

This clonotype showed up many times. The chain uses TRBV19 and TRBJ2-1, with TRBD2 matching 15 bases. The CDR3 is 20 residues long. The germline gives CDR1 LNHDA, CDR2 SQIVND (reference sequence). V gave up 2 bases and J gave up 4 bases; unmatched junction bases: 12. The CDR3 loop reads CASSIYGRGTSGRRYNEQFF. In DNA form, the CDR3 reads TGTGCCAGTAGTATATATGGACGGGGGACTAGCGGGAGGCGGTACAATGAGCAGTTCTTC.

CDR3 in DNA: TGTGCCAGCCAGTCGGGACCTCCGCCCTACAATGAGCAGTTCTTC. This gives the protein CASQSGPPPYNEQFF. The chain employs TRBV28 and TRBJ2-1, with D perhaps TRBD1 or TRBD2 (5 bases each). Between the trimmed V and J ends, which lost 8 bases and 2 bases, there was a span of 16 bases. This CDR3 has 15 amino acids. Germline-derived CDR1 and CDR2 are MDHEN and SYDVKM. Filled out from reference TRBV28 and TRBJ2-1, the complete variable domain reads DVKVTQSSRYLVKRTGEKVFLECVQDMDHENMFWYRQDPGLGLRLIYFSYDVKMKEKGDIPEGYSVSREKKERFSLILESASTNQTSMYLCASQSGPPPYNEQFFGPGTRLTVL.

The DNA of the CDR3 is TGTGCCAGCACAAGGATGGGGGGCGCCTACGAGCAGTACTTC. Its translation: CASTRMGGAYEQYF. The chain is built from TRBV27 and TRBJ2-7, with D possibly called TRBD1 or TRBD2 (6 bases each). There are 14 residues in the CDR3. The ends were cut back, 7 bases at V and 2 bases at J, with 15 bases in the middle. From germline, CDR1 is MNHEY and CDR2 SMNVEV (reference sequence).

The gene calls are TRBV6-2 or TRBV6-3 and TRBJ1-5; TRBD1 agrees at 8 bases. V trimming: 6 bases; J trimming: 4 bases; junction bases outside the gene matches: 17. The CDR3 sequence is 18 residues long. Germline V gene sequence: CDR1 MNHEY, CDR2 SVGEGT. The DNA of the CDR3 is TGTGCCAGCAGCCGGGCCCGGGACAGGCAGAGAGGGAATCAGCCCCAGCATTTT. It is translated as CASSRARDRQRGNQPQHF.

The chain has TRBV6-6 and TRBJ1-2, with D unclear. This CDR3 is built from 14 residues. Germline values: CDR1 MNHNY, CDR2 SVGAGI (reference sequence). The V gene lost 3 bases and the J gene lost 8 bases, with 16 bases spanning the gap. The CDR3 region has the DNA TGTGCCAGCAGTTATGGTAGGGCCCAAGGGGGCTACACCTTC. Translating gives CASSYGRAQGGYTF.